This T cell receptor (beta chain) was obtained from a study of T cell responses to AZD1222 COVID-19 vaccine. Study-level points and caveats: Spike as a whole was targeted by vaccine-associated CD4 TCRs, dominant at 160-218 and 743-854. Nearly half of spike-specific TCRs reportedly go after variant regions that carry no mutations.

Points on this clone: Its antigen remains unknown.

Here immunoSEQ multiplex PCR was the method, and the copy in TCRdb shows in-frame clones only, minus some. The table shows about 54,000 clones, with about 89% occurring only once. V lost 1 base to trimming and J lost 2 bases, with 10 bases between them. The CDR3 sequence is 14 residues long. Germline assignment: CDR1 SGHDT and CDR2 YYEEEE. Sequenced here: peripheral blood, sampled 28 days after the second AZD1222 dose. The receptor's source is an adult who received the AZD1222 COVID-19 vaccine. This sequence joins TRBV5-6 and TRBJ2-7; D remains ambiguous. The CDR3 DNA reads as TGTGCCAGCAGCTTGTACAAATCAACCTACGAGCAGTACTTC. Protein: CASSLYKSTYEQYF.